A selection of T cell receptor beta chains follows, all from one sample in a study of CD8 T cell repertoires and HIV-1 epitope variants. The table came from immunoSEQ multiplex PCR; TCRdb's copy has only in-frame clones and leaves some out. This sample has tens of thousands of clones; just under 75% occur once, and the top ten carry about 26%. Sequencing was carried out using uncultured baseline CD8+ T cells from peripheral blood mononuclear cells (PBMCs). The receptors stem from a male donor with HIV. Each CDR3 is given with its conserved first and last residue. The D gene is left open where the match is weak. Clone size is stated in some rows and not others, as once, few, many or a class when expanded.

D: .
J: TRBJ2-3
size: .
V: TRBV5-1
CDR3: CASSLAGSGGTDTQYF
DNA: TGCGCCAGCAGCTTAGCAGGGAGTGGAGGCACAGATACGCAGTATTTT

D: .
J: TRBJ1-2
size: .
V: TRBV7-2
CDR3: CASSRLPAQGLSYTF
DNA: TGCGCCAGCAGCCGACTACCGGCCCAGGGACTAAGCTACACCTTC

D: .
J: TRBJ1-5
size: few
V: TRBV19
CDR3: CASSIGLQTNQPQHF
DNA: TGTGCCAGTAGTATTGGATTGCAGACTAATCAGCCCCAGCATTTT

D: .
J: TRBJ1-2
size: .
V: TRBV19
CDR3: CASSAGASFAYTF
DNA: TGTGCCAGTAGTGCAGGGGCTTCGTTTGCCTACACCTTC

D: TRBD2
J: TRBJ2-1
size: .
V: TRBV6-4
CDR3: CASSASGPAYNEQFF
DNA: TGTGCCAGCAGTGCTAGCGGGCCCGCCTACAATGAGCAGTTCTTC

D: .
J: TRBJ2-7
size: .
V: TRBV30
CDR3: CAWSNPGEQYF
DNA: TGTGCCTGGAGTAACCCGGGAGAGCAGTACTTC

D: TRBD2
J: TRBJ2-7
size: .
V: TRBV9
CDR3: CASAVGGGVVEQYF
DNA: TGTGCCAGCGCTGTCGGGGGAGGGGTGGTCGAGCAGTACTTC

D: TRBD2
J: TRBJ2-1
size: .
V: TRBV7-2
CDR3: CASSLSLFSGGGEQFF
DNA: TGTGCCAGCAGCTTAAGCTTGTTTAGCGGGGGAGGAGAGCAGTTCTTC

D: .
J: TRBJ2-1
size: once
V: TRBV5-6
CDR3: CASSLMTNEQFF
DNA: TGTGCCAGCAGCTTAATGACCAATGAGCAGTTCTTC

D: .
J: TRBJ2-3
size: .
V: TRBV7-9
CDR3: CASSQDRPSRADTQYF
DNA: TGCGCCAGCAGCCAAGACCGGCCCAGTAGGGCGGATACGCAGTATTTT

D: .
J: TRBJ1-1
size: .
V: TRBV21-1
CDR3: CASSKAIEKKDIMNTEAFF
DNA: TGTGCCAGCAGCAAAGCCATAGAGAAGAAGGACATCATGAACACTGAAGCTTTCTTT

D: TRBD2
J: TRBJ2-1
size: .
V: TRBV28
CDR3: CASSHPPGLVPNEQFF
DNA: TGTGCCAGCAGTCACCCTCCGGGACTAGTCCCCAATGAGCAGTTCTTC

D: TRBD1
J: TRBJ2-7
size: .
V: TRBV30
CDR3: CAWGTGRGEQYF
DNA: TGTGCCTGGGGGACAGGGCGCGGGGAGCAGTACTTC

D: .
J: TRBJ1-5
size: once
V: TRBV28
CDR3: CASSLPSNSNQPQHF
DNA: TGTGCCAGCAGTTTACCCAGCAATAGCAATCAGCCCCAGCATTTT

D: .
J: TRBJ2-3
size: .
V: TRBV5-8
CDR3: CASSLVLSDTQYF
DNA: TGTGCCAGCAGCTTGGTACTATCAGATACGCAGTATTTT

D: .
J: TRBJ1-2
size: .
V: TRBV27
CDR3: CASSFLGADGYTF
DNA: TGTGCCAGCAGTTTCTTGGGGGCGGATGGCTACACCTTC

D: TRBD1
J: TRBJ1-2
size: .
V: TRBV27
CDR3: CASSWDRSYGYTF
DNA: TGTGCCAGCAGTTGGGACAGGAGTTATGGCTACACCTTC

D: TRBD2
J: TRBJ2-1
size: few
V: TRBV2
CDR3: CASSKRTSGSGDEQFF
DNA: TGTGCCAGCAGTAAAAGGACTAGCGGGAGTGGCGATGAGCAGTTCTTC